The 29 T cell receptor beta chains below were found in one sample sequenced in a study of Graves' ophthalmopathy and Graves' hyperthyroidism. As the template, RNA transcripts were used to amplify TCR beta CDR3 regions. HTBI-primed first-round RT-PCR preceded second-round multiplex PCR. Using its own MiXCR run on the multiplex PCR reads, TCRdb lists one record per CDR3 protein. Here the sample spans 350,000 to 450,000 distinct CDR3 sequences, around 16% being singletons. Sequenced material: peripheral blood. These receptors came from a young woman with Graves' ophthalmopathy.

The table lists this clonotype with a few counts. The chain carries TRBV11-3 and TRBJ1-1, with a possible D match to TRBD1 (5 bases). This CDR3 region has 15 residues. The germline CDR1 and CDR2 sequences are SGHNT and YENEEA. With 7 bases removed from V and 2 bases from J, the gap between germline ends came to 17 bases. The CDR3 is CASNYRGVTNTEAFF. The CDR3 coding sequence is TGTGCCAGCAACTACAGAGGGGTCACCAACACTGAAGCTTTCTTT.

This clonotype has a count of ten or more. This chain connects TRBV12-3 or TRBV12-4 to TRBJ2-7; possible D gene TRBD2, 6 bases. The CDR3 runs 12 residues. Trimming took off 3 bases at V and 3 bases at J, with 6 bases between the two ends. The CDR3 nucleotides read TGTGCCAGCAGTTTGGAGGGCTACGAGCAGTACTTC. It translates to CASSLEGYEQYF.

The V call is TRBV12-3 or TRBV12-4, the J call TRBJ1-5, with D perhaps TRBD1 (5 bases). Trimming shortened V by 5 bases and J by 9 bases, and 14 bases separated the two germline ends. This CDR3 comprises 13 residues. Here the CDR3 DNA reads TGTGCCAGCAGTCAACGGACACGGGGGCCCCAGCATTTT. It encodes CASSQRTRGPQHF.

This clonotype was observed at least ten times. The rearrangement uses TRBV6-2 or TRBV6-3 and TRBJ1-5; 7 bases map to TRBD1. Germline V gives CDR1 MNHEY, CDR2 SVGEGT. The CDR3 is 12 amino acids. Germline trimming cut 8 bases from V and 2 bases from J; bases unmatched to any gene: 0. CDR3 in DNA: TGTGCCAGCGACAGGGGCAATCAGCCCCAGCATTTT. This gives the protein CASDRGNQPQHF.

This clonotype has at least ten counts. This could be a read error, since a much larger clone is one nucleotide away. The chain joins TRBV24-1 to TRBJ2-5; D may be TRBD1 or TRBD2 (6 bases each). The CDR3 consists of 15 residues. Trimming removed 3 bases at V and 6 bases at J, with 16 bases between. CDR1 is KGHDR and CDR2 is SFDVKD in the germline V gene. The CDR3 DNA reads as TGTGCCACCAGTGATGAGAGGGGGGATAGGAAGACCCAGTACTTC. It specifies CATSDERGDRKTQYF.

This clonotype occurred a few times. The DNA of the CDR3 is TGTGCCATCAGTGAACAGGACTATGGCTACACCTTC. It is translated as CAISEQDYGYTF. The gene calls are TRBV10-3 and TRBJ1-2; the D gene is possibly TRBD1 (5 bases). This CDR3 contains 12 residues. V was trimmed by 3 bases and J by 3 bases, leaving 5 bases between them. CDR1 and CDR2 (germline): ENHRY, SYGVKD.

This clonotype showed up many times. This rearrangement joins TRBV12-3 or TRBV12-4 to TRBJ1-2; D is unclear. V was clipped by 5 bases and J by 4 bases, with 11 bases between them. CDR3 length equals 13 residues. CDR3 sequence (DNA): TGTGCCAGCAGTCGTGACGGGGTCTATGGCTACACCTTC. Amino acids: CASSRDGVYGYTF.

The rearrangement links TRBV7-6 to TRBJ1-3; weak D call: TRBD1 (5 bases). Trimming pared 2 bases from V and 4 bases from J, leaving 18 bases between. The CDR3 contains 17 residues. Germline values: CDR1 SGHVS, CDR2 FNYEAQ. The CDR3 coding sequence is TGTGCCAGCAGCTTATTGGAGCCGGGGCCTATGGGAAACACCATATATTTT. It yields the protein CASSLLEPGPMGNTIYF.

This clonotype was seen at least ten times. The rearrangement uses TRBV12-3 or TRBV12-4 and TRBJ2-5; 9 bases are shared with TRBD1. This CDR3 region has 13 residues. The J segment lost 9 bases and the V segment lost 6 bases, leaving 8 bases of the junction unmatched. As DNA, the CDR3 is TGTGCCAGCAGGCCGGGACAGGGAGTGCCCCAGTACTTC. This gives the protein CASRPGQGVPQYF.

Many counts were recorded for this clonotype. The J gene is TRBJ1-6, the V gene TRBV19; a weak D match, TRBD1 (5 bases). V was clipped by 4 bases and J by 9 bases, with 13 bases between them. The germline CDR1 and CDR2 sequences are LNHDA and SQIVND (reference sequence). This CDR3 region has 14 residues. The CDR3: CASSSGERGSPLHF. CDR3 in DNA: TGTGCCAGTAGTAGTGGTGAAAGGGGTTCACCCCTCCACTTT.

This chain uses TRBV6-5 with TRBJ2-5; D remains ambiguous. Germline V gives CDR1 MNHEY, CDR2 SVGAGI. The germline V and J ends were trimmed by 2 bases and 1 base, with 11 bases remaining between them. The CDR3 runs 15 residues. CDR3 nucleotides: TGTGCCAGCAGTTACGATGGGAACCCCCAAGAGACCCAGTACTTC. This encodes CASSYDGNPQETQYF.

This clonotype was observed at least ten times. V usage is TRBV18 and J usage is TRBJ1-1, with 8 bases lining up with TRBD1. Germline values: CDR1 KGHSH, CDR2 LQKENI. After removal of 3 bases from V and 6 bases from J, the junction contained 15 bases not matched to a gene. The CDR3 loop spans 17 amino acids. This CDR3 reads CASSPSLTDRARPEAFF. CDR3 bases: TGTGCCAGCTCACCCTCCCTAACGGACAGGGCCCGCCCTGAAGCTTTCTTT.

This clonotype was counted between two and nine times. The chain carries TRBV6-5 and TRBJ1-1; D is uncertain. The germline V gene has CDR1 MNHEY and CDR2 SVGAGI. With 2 bases removed from V and 3 bases from J, the gap between germline ends came to 7 bases. The CDR3 spans 13 residues. The chain's CDR3 is CASSYQVDTEAFF. The DNA for the CDR3 is TGTGCCAGCAGTTACCAAGTCGACACTGAAGCTTTCTTT.

This clonotype occurred a few times. The chain employs TRBV6-5 and TRBJ1-2; D gene uncertain. The V gene lost 3 bases and the J gene lost 4 bases, with 9 bases spanning the gap. This CDR3 region has 13 residues. CDR1 and CDR2 from the germline V gene are MNHEY and SVGAGI. The CDR3 DNA reads TGTGCCAGCAGTTATGGCCTCTCCTATGGCTACACCTTC. Protein product: CASSYGLSYGYTF.

This clonotype was seen ten or more times. The chain couples TRBV30 to TRBJ2-5, with a weak D call TRBD1 (5 bases). The V gene lost 3 bases and the J gene lost 5 bases, with 19 bases spanning the gap. The CDR3 runs 15 residues. Germline CDR1 reads GTSNPN; CDR2 reads SVGIG (reference sequence). The CDR3 sequence: CAWRPWTPQAETQYF. The CDR3 region has the DNA TGTGCCTGGAGGCCGTGGACACCCCAGGCGGAGACCCAGTACTTC.

The table lists this clonotype with many counts. V usage is TRBV6-1 and J usage is TRBJ2-2; D not resolved. Germline CDR1 MNHNS, CDR2 SASEGT. This CDR3 contains 15 residues. Trimming took 9 bases from V and 1 from J, leaving 15 bases between them. In DNA form, the CDR3 reads TGTGCCAGTCCCGCTAAGGGCGGGAACACCGGGGAGCTGTTTTTT. As protein: CASPAKGGNTGELFF.

This clonotype was seen ten or more times. The J gene is TRBJ1-1, the V gene TRBV6-5; D possibly corresponds to TRBD1 (5 bases). There are 15 residues in the CDR3. Trimming stripped 4 bases from V and 0 bases from J, with 12 bases between. CDR1 and CDR2 from the germline V gene are MNHEY and SVGAGI. The CDR3 spells CASSFEKTVNTEAFF. The CDR3 DNA reads as TGTGCCAGCAGTTTTGAAAAGACAGTGAACACTGAAGCTTTCTTT.

This clonotype was seen many times. CDR3 region: CASSYSSDYEQYF. The CDR3 bases are TGTGCCAGCAGTTACTCCTCCGACTACGAGCAGTACTTC. This chain connects TRBV6-5 to TRBJ2-7; the D is unclear. The length of the CDR3 is 13 residues. Trimming took 0 bases from V and 3 from J, leaving 6 bases between them. Germline CDR1 reads MNHEY; CDR2 reads SVGAGI.

This chain joins TRBV11-2 and TRBJ1-2; D is unresolved. The CDR3 spans 13 residues. V was trimmed by 5 bases and J by 7 bases, leaving 14 bases between them. CDR1 is SGHAT, CDR2 FQNNGV, per germline. The CDR3 DNA sequence: TGTGCCAGCAGCCTGACTCCCGGAGGTGGCTACACCTTC. This sequence encodes CASSLTPGGGYTF.

Many counts were recorded for this clonotype. The CDR3 loop reads CASRAPGAETQYF. CDR3 nucleotide sequence: TGTGCCAGCAGAGCCCCAGGGGCCGAGACCCAGTACTTC. The chain joins TRBV28 to TRBJ2-5; tentatively, D is TRBD1 (6 bases). V was shortened by 6 bases and J by 5 bases, with 13 bases between the two germline ends. This CDR3 region has 13 residues. In germline, CDR1 is MDHEN, CDR2 SYDVKM.

This clonotype was recorded many times. The rearrangement joins TRBV6-2 or TRBV6-3 to TRBJ1-1; no clear D gene. V was cut by 2 bases and J by 1 base, with 8 bases left in between. CDR1 is MNHEY, CDR2 SVGEGT, per germline. This CDR3 is built from 14 residues. CDR3 sequence: CASSYILGNTEAFF. CDR3 coding DNA: TGTGCCAGCAGTTACATATTGGGGAACACTGAAGCTTTCTTT.

This clonotype occurred many times. This chain connects TRBV14 to TRBJ1-2; D might be TRBD1 (6 bases). This CDR3 comprises 13 residues. Deletions cut 1 base from V and 5 bases from J, with 8 bases between. The germline V gene encodes CDR1 SGHDN and CDR2 FVKESK. This chain's CDR3 is CASSQGTVYGYTF. CDR3 coding DNA: TGTGCCAGCAGCCAAGGGACAGTTTATGGCTACACCTTC.

This clonotype was seen many times. The V call is TRBV7-3, the J call TRBJ2-5; maybe TRBD1 (6 bases). The V gene's germline CDR1 is SGHTA and CDR2 FQGTGA. The V end lost 4 bases, the J end lost 2 bases, and 14 bases lay between the germline ends. The CDR3 runs to 15 residues. CDR3 amino acids: CASSSLTRGQETQYF. The CDR3 DNA reads TGTGCCAGCAGCTCCCTAACTAGGGGGCAAGAGACCCAGTACTTC.

The genes are TRBV28 and TRBJ2-7; 12 bases map to TRBD2. Germline CDR1 reads MDHEN; CDR2 reads SYDVKM. V lost 6 bases to trimming and J lost 11 bases; unmatched junction nucleotides: 14. This CDR3 has 15 residues. CDR3 sequence reads: CASRILAGGRNEKYF. DNA for the CDR3: TGTGCCAGCAGGATCCTAGCGGGAGGGAGGAATGAGAAGTACTTC.

This clonotype was seen at least ten times. The CDR3 DNA reads TGCAGCGTTGAAGACAGCGGTTCGAACACCGGGGAGCTGTTTTTT. It translates to CSVEDSGSNTGELFF. The genes are TRBV29-1 and TRBJ2-2, with a weak D call TRBD2 (5 bases). The CDR3 loop spans 15 amino acids. Germline values: CDR1 SQVTM, CDR2 ANQGSEA. The ends were cut back, 0 bases at V and 0 bases at J, with 8 bases in the middle.

This clonotype was observed many times. V usage is TRBV6-5 and J usage is TRBJ1-5; D unclear. CDR1 MNHEY and CDR2 SVGAGI come from the germline V gene. The CDR3 sequence is 15 residues long. The V end was cut by 6 bases, the J end by 5 bases, with 17 bases between. Here the CDR3 DNA reads TGTGCCAGCAGGGCCTTGGGAGGGAGAGATCAGCCCCAGCATTTT. Residues: CASRALGGRDQPQHF.

The CDR3 sequence is CASSERGPRDTEAFF. CDR3 sequence (DNA): TGTGCCAGCTCCGAACGGGGCCCCAGGGACACTGAAGCTTTCTTT. V is TRBV6-1 and J is TRBJ1-1; possible D gene TRBD1, 5 bases. CDR1 is MNHNS, CDR2 SASEGT, per germline. CDR3 length: 15 residues. V was clipped by 8 bases and J by 3 bases, with 19 bases between them.

This clonotype was recorded at least ten times. The chain is built from TRBV7-8 and TRBJ2-2; 9 positions agree with TRBD2. Germline V gene sequence: CDR1 SGHVS, CDR2 FQNEAQ. The CDR3 runs to 17 residues. The trim removed 2 bases at V and 4 bases at J, leaving 8 bases unmatched. The CDR3 nucleotides read TGTGCCAGCAGCTTAAGGAGCGGGGGGCCGAGCACCGGGGAGCTGTTTTTT. It translates to CASSLRSGGPSTGELFF.

This clonotype was detected many times. The V call is TRBV4-1, the J call TRBJ2-7; D unresolved. V was pared by 2 bases and J by 6 bases, with 2 bases between. The CDR3 is 10 amino acids. The germline CDR1 and CDR2 sequences are MGHRA and YSYEKL. The chain's CDR3 is CASSQREQYF. Here the CDR3 DNA reads TGCGCCAGCAGCCAACGCGAGCAGTACTTC.